This T cell receptor (beta chain) appears in the sequencing data of a study of cytomegalovirus exposure and HLA in healthy donors. The germline CDR1 and CDR2 sequences are SEHNR and FQNEAQ (reference sequence). V lost 0 bases, J lost 6 bases, and 16 bases lay in between. The CDR3 has 16 residues. With regard to this clone: Its antigen is as yet unknown.

This PCR relied on a set of 60 Vbeta primers and 13 Jbeta primers. This table comes from immunoSEQ multiplex PCR, and its TCRdb copy is limited to in-frame clones, with some not included. The table has around 100,000 clones, about 80% seen once. Regarding the study as a whole: In a later analysis, V- and J-gene trimming of beta chains associated with a DCLRE1C missense variant, replicated independently.

The source is a woman under 30 in good health and CMV-seropositive. The chain employs TRBV7-9 and TRBJ2-3, with a possible D match to TRBD2 (5 bases). Sequenced sample: PBMCs. For the CDR3, the DNA is TGTGCCAGCAGCTTAGCGCTCAGCGGACGGTTTGATACGCAGTATTTT. It yields the protein CASSLALSGRFDTQYF.